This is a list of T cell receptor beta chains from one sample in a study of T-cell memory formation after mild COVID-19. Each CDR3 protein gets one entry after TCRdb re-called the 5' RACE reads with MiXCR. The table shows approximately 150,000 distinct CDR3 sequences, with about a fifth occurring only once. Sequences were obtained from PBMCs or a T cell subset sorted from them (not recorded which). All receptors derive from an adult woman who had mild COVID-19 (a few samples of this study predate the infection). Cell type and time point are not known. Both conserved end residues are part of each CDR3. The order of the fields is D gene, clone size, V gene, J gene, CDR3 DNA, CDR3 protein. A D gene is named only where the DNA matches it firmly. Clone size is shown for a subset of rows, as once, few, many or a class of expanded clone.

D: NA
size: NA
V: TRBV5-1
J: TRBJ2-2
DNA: TGCGCCAGCCCGGCAGGGAACACCGGGGAGCTGTTTTTT
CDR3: CASPAGNTGELFF

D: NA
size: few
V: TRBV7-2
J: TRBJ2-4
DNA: TGTGCCAGCAGCAAGGCCGGTGGCGGGGCCCGGAGCGGGCTAGCCAAAAACATTCAGTACTTC
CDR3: CASSKAGGGARSGLAKNIQYF

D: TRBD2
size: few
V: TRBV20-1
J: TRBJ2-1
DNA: TGCAGTGCTAGGGGACTAGCAATAGGGCAGTTCTTC
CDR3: CSARGLAIGQFF

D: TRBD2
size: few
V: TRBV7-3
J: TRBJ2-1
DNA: TGTGCCAGCAGCATCGGACTAGCGGGAGGGCAGTTCTTC
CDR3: CASSIGLAGGQFF

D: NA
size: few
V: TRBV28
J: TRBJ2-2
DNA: TGTGCCAGCAGCCGGATGCAGCTGAACACCGGGGAGCTGTTTTTT
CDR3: CASSRMQLNTGELFF

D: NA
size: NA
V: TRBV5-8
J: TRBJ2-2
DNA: TGTGCCAGCAGCTTGGCGGTTAACCCGAGGAGGGAGCTGTTTTTT
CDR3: CASSLAVNPRRELFF

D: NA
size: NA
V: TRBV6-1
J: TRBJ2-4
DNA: TGTGCCAGCGAGGATCTAGCCAAAAACATTCAGTACTTC
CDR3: CASEDLAKNIQYF

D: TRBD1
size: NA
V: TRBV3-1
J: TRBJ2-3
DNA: TGTGCCAGCAGCCAAGGACGGGACAGGCAGACAGATACGCAGTATTTT
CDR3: CASSQGRDRQTDTQYF

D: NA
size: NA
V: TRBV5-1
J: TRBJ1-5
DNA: TGCGCCAGCAGCTTGTCGGGGGGTAACAATCAGCCCCAGCATTTT
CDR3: CASSLSGGNNQPQHF

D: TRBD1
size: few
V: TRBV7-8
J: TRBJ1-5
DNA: TGTGCCAGCAGCTTAGCCACAGGGGGCTCAGGCAATCAGCCCCAGCATTTT
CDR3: CASSLATGGSGNQPQHF

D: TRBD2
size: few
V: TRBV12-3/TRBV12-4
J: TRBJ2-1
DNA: TGTGCCAGCAGGGTGACTAGCGGCCTGTTCTTC
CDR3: CASRVTSGLFF

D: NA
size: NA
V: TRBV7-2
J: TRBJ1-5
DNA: TGTGCCAGCAGCTTAGCTGTCCAGGGGCCCCAGCATTTT
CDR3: CASSLAVQGPQHF

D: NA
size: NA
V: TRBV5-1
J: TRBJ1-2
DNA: TGCGCCAGCAGCGAGGGCGGCTATGGCTACACCTTC
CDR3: CASSEGGYGYTF

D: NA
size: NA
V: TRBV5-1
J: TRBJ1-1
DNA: TGCGCCAGCAGCCTCGTTGGGTCGGAGGCTGCAGCTTTCTTT
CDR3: CASSLVGSEAAAFF

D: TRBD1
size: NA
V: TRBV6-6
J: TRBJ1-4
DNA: TGTGCCAGCAGTTATTCATTAACAGGGGGCGGAAAACTGTTTTTT
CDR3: CASSYSLTGGGKLFF

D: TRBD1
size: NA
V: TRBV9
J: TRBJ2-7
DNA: TGTGCCAGCAGCCCACGGGACAGGGGCCCCTACGAGCAGTACTTC
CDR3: CASSPRDRGPYEQYF

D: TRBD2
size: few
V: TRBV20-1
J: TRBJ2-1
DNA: TGCAGTGCCCGAGACTTAGCGGGAGGCCGCTCCTACAATGAGCAGTTCTTC
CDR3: CSARDLAGGRSYNEQFF

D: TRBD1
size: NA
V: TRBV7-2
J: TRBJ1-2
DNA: TGTGCCAGCAGCCGAGAGGGACAGGGCGCCCTCGTGGACTATGGCTACACCTTC
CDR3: CASSREGQGALVDYGYTF

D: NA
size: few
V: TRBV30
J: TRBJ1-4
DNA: TGTGCCTGGAGTGTATTAAGGGTCTCCGCAACTAATGAAAAACTGTTTTTT
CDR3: CAWSVLRVSATNEKLFF

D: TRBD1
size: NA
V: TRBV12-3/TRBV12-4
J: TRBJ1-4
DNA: TGTGCCAGCAGTTCGGGACAGGGGGCAGTTGAAGAACTGTTTTTT
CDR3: CASSSGQGAVEELFF

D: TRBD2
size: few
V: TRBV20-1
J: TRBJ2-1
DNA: TGCAGTGGCCGGGGACTAGCGGGGCCCTACAATGAGCAGTTCTTC
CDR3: CSGRGLAGPYNEQFF

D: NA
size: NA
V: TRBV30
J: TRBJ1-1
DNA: TGTGCCTGGAGTCCTACCTATGGAGTCATGAACACTGAAGCTTTCTTT
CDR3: CAWSPTYGVMNTEAFF

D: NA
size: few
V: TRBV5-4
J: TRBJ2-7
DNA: TGTGCCAGCAGCTTGTCCGTCCAACGGGGGAGGGAGCAGTACTTC
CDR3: CASSLSVQRGREQYF